The clone carrying this TCR beta chain was seen only a few times. Original data processing: It was from reference gene primer amplification that nucleated cell counts were estimated. Generated by immunoSEQ multiplex PCR, the TCRdb table keeps only in-frame clones and is missing some. V and J calls and clone size are given by that table; D and trimming were obtained from the DNA. The sample yields approximately 200,000 clones, 85% to 90% seen once. The source of the sample is a study of blood T cell repertoires in COVID-19. Study-wide context: Some COVID-19 samples were acute and others convalescent; all came from the United States, Italy and Spain. The cDNA or gDNA used as material had been derived from T cells, B-cell-depleted T cells, or PBMCs.

Germline V gene data show CDR1 as SGHDN and CDR2 as FVKESK. Trimming left V 4 bases short and J 3 bases short, with 10 bases between. The CDR3 extends over 14 amino acids. This clonotype was sampled from a man aged 55-75 years who had recovered from COVID-19. This chain connects TRBV14 to TRBJ1-5; D might be TRBD1 (5 bases). Sequenced sample: peripheral blood. The DNA for the CDR3 is TGTGCCAGCAGCCTCGGGGGACTCAATCAGCCCCAGCATTTT. Protein sequence: CASSLGGLNQPQHF.